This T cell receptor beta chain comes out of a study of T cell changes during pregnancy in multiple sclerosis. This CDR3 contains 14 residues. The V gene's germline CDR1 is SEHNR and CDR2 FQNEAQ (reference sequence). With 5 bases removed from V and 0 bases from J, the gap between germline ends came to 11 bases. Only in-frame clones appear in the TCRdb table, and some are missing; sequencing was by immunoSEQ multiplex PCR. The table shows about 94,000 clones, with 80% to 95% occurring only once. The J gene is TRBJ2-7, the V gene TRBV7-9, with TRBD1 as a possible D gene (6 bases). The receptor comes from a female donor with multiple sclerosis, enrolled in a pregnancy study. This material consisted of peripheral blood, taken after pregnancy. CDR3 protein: CASSQTGFSYEQYF. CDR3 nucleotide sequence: TGTGCCAGCAGCCAGACAGGTTTCTCCTACGAGCAGTACTTC.